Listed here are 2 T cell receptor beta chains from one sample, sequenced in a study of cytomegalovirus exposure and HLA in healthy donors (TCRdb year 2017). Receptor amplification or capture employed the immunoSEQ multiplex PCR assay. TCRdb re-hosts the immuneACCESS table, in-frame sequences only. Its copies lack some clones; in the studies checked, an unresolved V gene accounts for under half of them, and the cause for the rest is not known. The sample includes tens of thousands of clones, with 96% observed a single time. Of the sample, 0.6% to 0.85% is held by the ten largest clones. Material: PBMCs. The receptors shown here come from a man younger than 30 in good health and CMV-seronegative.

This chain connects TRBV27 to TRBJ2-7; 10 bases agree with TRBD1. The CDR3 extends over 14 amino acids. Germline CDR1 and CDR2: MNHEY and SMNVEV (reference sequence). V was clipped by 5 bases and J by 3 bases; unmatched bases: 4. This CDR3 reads CASSPRTGGYEQYF. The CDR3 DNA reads TGTGCCAGCAGTCCTCGGACAGGGGGCTACGAGCAGTACTTC.

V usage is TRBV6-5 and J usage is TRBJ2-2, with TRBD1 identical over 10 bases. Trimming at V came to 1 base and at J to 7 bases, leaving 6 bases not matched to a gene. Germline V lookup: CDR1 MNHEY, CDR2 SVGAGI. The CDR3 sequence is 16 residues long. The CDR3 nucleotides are TGTGCCAGCAGTTACTTACCGGGACAGGGGTTCGGGGAGCTGTTTTTT. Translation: CASSYLPGQGFGELFF.